These 24 T cell receptor beta chains share one sample of origin, sequenced in a study of shared clonotypes between healthy human individuals. The data were produced by immunoSEQ multiplex PCR, yet TCRdb's version contains in-frame clones alone and is incomplete. There are 1.5 million to 2.5 million clones in the sample; about 95% occur only once, and 0.95% to 1.5% lies in the top ten. Terminally differentiated effector memory CD45RA+ cells were left out of the naive CD8 fraction, which was CD45RO-negative and positively selected for CCR7. Sequencing used naive CD8+ T cells sorted from blood. These receptors were obtained from a man between 18 and 29 years old in good health.

The chain employs TRBV4-1 and TRBJ2-7; TRBD2 matches at 11 bases. CDR1 is MGHRA, CDR2 YSYEKL, per germline. The trim removed 4 bases at V and 7 bases at J, leaving 9 bases unmatched. The CDR3 extends over 15 amino acids. CDR3: CASSPRTSGSEEQYF. For the CDR3, the DNA is TGCGCCAGCAGCCCGCGGACTAGCGGGTCAGAGGAGCAGTACTTC.

The rearrangement links TRBV5-1 to TRBJ2-2; 11 bases fit TRBD2. This CDR3 region has 15 residues. V dropped 5 bases and J dropped 5; count of bases not matched to a gene: 5. Germline values: CDR1 SGHRS, CDR2 YFSETQ. This CDR3 is CASSSLAGETGELFF. CDR3 in DNA: TGCGCCAGCAGTTCACTAGCGGGAGAAACCGGGGAGCTGTTTTTT.

CDR3 nucleotide sequence: TGTGCTAGTGGACTTCCAGATTCGAATGAGCAGTTCTTC. It yields the protein CASGLPDSNEQFF. The genes are TRBV12-5 and TRBJ2-1; no definite D call. Per the germline V gene, CDR1 is LGHNT and CDR2 is FRNRAP. The CDR3 totals 13 residues. V lost 6 bases to trimming and J lost 7 bases, with 13 bases between them.

The J gene is TRBJ1-1, the V gene TRBV2; a weak D match, TRBD1 (6 bases). The CDR3 has 14 residues. The germline V gene has CDR1 SNHLY and CDR2 FYNNEI. V lost 7 bases and J lost 4, with 16 bases in between. CDR3 in amino acids: CASNREGEGTEAFF. The CDR3 nucleotides are TGTGCCAGCAACCGGGAGGGGGAAGGCACTGAAGCTTTCTTT.

This chain links TRBV7-9 with TRBJ2-5; TRBD2 might be the D (6 bases). Trimming cost V 0 bases and J 0 bases, with 8 bases left between them. The CDR3 is made up of 15 amino acids. The germline gives CDR1 SEHNR, CDR2 FQNEAQ (reference sequence). The CDR3 here is CASSLARDYQETQYF. CDR3 nucleotide sequence: TGTGCCAGCAGCTTAGCTCGGGACTACCAAGAGACCCAGTACTTC. Drawing the rest from reference TRBV7-9 and TRBJ2-5, the complete variable domain is DTGVSQNPRHKITKRGQNVTFRCDPISEHNRLYWYRQTLGQGPEFLTYFQNEAQLEKSRLLSDRFSAERPKGSFSTLEIQRTEQGDSAMYLCASSLARDYQETQYFGPGTRLLVL.

The gene calls are TRBV9 and TRBJ2-1; either TRBD1 or TRBD2 may supply D (5 bases each). Germline assignment: CDR1 SGDLS and CDR2 YYNGEE. V was cut by 2 bases and J by 8 bases, with 14 bases left in between. CDR3 length: 14 residues. For the CDR3, the DNA is TGTGCCAGCAGCGTTAGAGGGGCCCTGGATGAGCAGTTCTTC. It is translated as CASSVRGALDEQFF.

The chain is built from TRBV20-1 and TRBJ1-1; D gene unclear. Trimming took 5 bases from V and 6 from J, leaving 10 bases between them. Germline lookup yields CDR1 DFQATT and CDR2 SNEGSKA (reference sequence). The length of the CDR3 is 11 residues. The CDR3 protein is CSAGIGAEAFF. The CDR3 coding sequence is TGCAGTGCTGGGATCGGGGCTGAAGCTTTCTTT.

The rearrangement joins TRBV6-1 to TRBJ1-6; TRBD1 matches at 10 bases. The germline V gene has CDR1 MNHNS and CDR2 SASEGT. The CDR3 sequence is 16 residues long. Losses at the gene ends were 3 bases for V and 8 bases for J; bases not matched to a gene: 7. The CDR3 DNA reads as TGTGCCAGCAGTGACTTGGGACAGGGGCTTTATTCACCCCTCCACTTT. Translating gives CASSDLGQGLYSPLHF.

The chain joins TRBV6-5 to TRBJ2-1; TRBD2 might be the D (6 bases). Germline V gene data show CDR1 as MNHEY and CDR2 as SVGAGI. Trimming took 6 bases from V and 5 from J, leaving 8 bases between them. The CDR3 extends over 12 amino acids. The CDR3: CASREGNNEQFF. Here the CDR3 DNA reads TGTGCCAGCAGGGAGGGAAACAATGAGCAGTTCTTC.

V and J are TRBV6-7 and TRBJ2-5; weak D call: TRBD1 (7 bases). TRBV6-7 is identified as an open reading frame with a role that is uncertain. The CDR3 has 16 amino acids. The V end was cut by 5 bases, the J end by 1 base, with 17 bases between. As DNA, the CDR3 is TGTGCCAGCAGTCGCCAGGGGGGACGACTCCAAGAGACCCAGTACTTC. It is translated as CASSRQGGRLQETQYF.

The chain has TRBV5-6 and TRBJ2-7, with 8 bases lining up with TRBD1. V was clipped by 0 bases and J by 13 bases; unmatched bases: 18. The CDR3 loop spans 16 amino acids. CDR1 and CDR2 (germline): SGHDT, YYEEEE. Here the CDR3 DNA reads TGTGCCAGCAGCTTGGCCAGGGACAGGACCCTTTCTGAGAAATACTTC. This translates into CASSLARDRTLSEKYF.

This clone has only one observation. The chain has TRBV6-4 and TRBJ2-5; TRBD2 agrees at 8 bases. V was pared by 6 bases and J by 3 bases, with 3 bases of the junction left unmatched. Germline V gene sequence: CDR1 MRHNA, CDR2 SNTAGT. The length of the CDR3 is 13 residues. CDR3 residues: CASRLLAEETQYF. The CDR3 DNA reads TGTGCCAGCAGGTTACTAGCGGAAGAGACCCAGTACTTC.

The chain combines TRBV7-9 with TRBJ2-2; no reliable D call. CDR3 length: 16 amino acids. Germline assignment: CDR1 SEHNR and CDR2 FQNEAQ (reference sequence). V was shortened by 3 bases and J by 5 bases, with 16 bases between the two germline ends. The chain's CDR3 is CASSFSPGLGTGELFF. CDR3 in DNA: TGTGCCAGCAGCTTTTCCCCGGGTCTGGGGACCGGGGAGCTGTTTTTT.

The rearrangement uses TRBV6-5 and TRBJ2-5; D gene uncertain. CDR3 length: 15 amino acids. Germline values: CDR1 MNHEY, CDR2 SVGAGI. V was shortened by 2 bases and J by 4 bases, with 14 bases between the two germline ends. The CDR3 region is CASSYGSLNGETQYF. The DNA of the CDR3 is TGTGCCAGCAGTTACGGCAGCCTTAACGGAGAGACCCAGTACTTC.

The chain combines TRBV6-5 with TRBJ1-5; TRBD1 might be the D (5 bases). V was trimmed by 5 bases and J by 0 bases, leaving 11 bases between them. In germline, CDR1 is MNHEY, CDR2 SVGAGI. This CDR3 has 15 residues. The CDR3 protein is CASSPGTISNQPQHF. The CDR3 DNA reads as TGTGCCAGCAGTCCGGGGACCATTAGCAATCAGCCCCAGCATTTT.

The rearrangement joins TRBV30 to TRBJ1-1; no firm D call. The CDR3 has 13 amino acids. Germline CDR1 GTSNPN, CDR2 SVGIG (reference sequence). Deletions cut 4 bases from V and 4 bases from J, with 13 bases between. The CDR3 DNA is TGTGCCTGGACTTCGACTTATCTCACTGAAGCTTTCTTT. The encoded protein is CAWTSTYLTEAFF.

The chain combines TRBV10-3 with TRBJ2-7; D might be TRBD1 (5 bases). Germline CDR1 reads ENHRY; CDR2 reads SYGVKD. The V and J ends lost 11 bases and 4 bases respectively, with 15 bases between them. The CDR3 is 12 residues long. CDR3 sequence: CAASGSPYEQYF. CDR3 DNA: TGTGCCGCCTCAGGGTCACCTTACGAGCAGTACTTC.

This chain joins TRBV27 and TRBJ1-5; 8 bases map to TRBD1. This CDR3 is 17 amino acids long. Germline CDR1 reads MNHEY; CDR2 reads SMNVEV (reference sequence). The ends lost 5 bases at V and 3 bases at J; junction bases unmatched: 12. Here the CDR3 reads CASSPHLKGQANQPQHF. DNA of the CDR3: TGTGCCAGCAGTCCGCACCTTAAGGGACAGGCCAATCAGCCCCAGCATTTT.

The rearrangement joins TRBV28 to TRBJ2-7, with a weak D call TRBD1 (5 bases). Germline V gene sequence: CDR1 MDHEN, CDR2 SYDVKM. The CDR3 sequence is 14 residues long. V lost 3 bases, J lost 0 bases, and 9 bases lay in between. The CDR3 reads CASSFQGPSYEQYF. The CDR3 DNA is TGTGCCAGCAGTTTTCAGGGCCCCTCCTACGAGCAGTACTTC.

This chain links TRBV30 with TRBJ2-1; TRBD2 might be the D (6 bases). The ends were cut back, 3 bases at V and 16 bases at J, with 19 bases in the middle. CDR3 length equals 12 residues. The V gene's germline CDR1 is GTSNPN and CDR2 SVGIG (reference sequence). The CDR3 nucleotides read TGTGCCTGGAGCGGACGGGAGTCCCTCCTCTTCTTC. As protein: CAWSGRESLLFF.

The chain combines TRBV27 with TRBJ2-7; a possible D gene is TRBD2 (5 bases). V lost 8 bases and J lost 1, with 18 bases in between. In germline, CDR1 is MNHEY, CDR2 SMNVEV (reference sequence). CDR3 size: 15 residues. CDR3 bases: TGTGCCAGCCAGAGCTCGGGTAGCGAATCCTACGAGCAGTACTTC. It yields the protein CASQSSGSESYEQYF.

This clone has only one observation. This chain connects TRBV27 to TRBJ2-3; TRBD2 matches 8 bases. The CDR3 is 15 residues long. Germline CDR1 is MNHEY and CDR2 is SMNVEV (reference sequence). V lost 6 bases, J lost 4 bases, and 9 bases stayed unmatched. The CDR3 protein is CASRPGGGGPDTQYF. The CDR3, as DNA: TGTGCCAGCAGACCCGGGGGGGGCGGCCCAGATACGCAGTATTTT.

The V gene is TRBV7-2, the J gene TRBJ2-1, with TRBD2 matching 7 bases. This CDR3 has 17 residues. Germline CDR1 is SGHTA and CDR2 is FQGNSA. Unmatched junction bases numbered 15, after V lost 2 bases and J lost 8 bases. The chain's CDR3 is CASSLLLGWEGRDEQFF. The CDR3 DNA sequence: TGTGCCAGCAGCTTATTATTGGGGTGGGAGGGACGAGATGAGCAGTTCTTC.

The chain has TRBV4-1 and TRBJ2-7, with a weak D call TRBD2 (6 bases). This CDR3 is built from 15 residues. The ends were cut back, 1 base at V and 1 base at J, with 11 bases in the middle. Germline loops: CDR1 MGHRA, CDR2 YSYEKL. CDR3 sequence reads: CASSQAGSLSYEQYF. The CDR3 DNA reads TGCGCCAGCAGCCAAGCCGGGAGCCTGTCCTACGAGCAGTACTTC.